The 22 T cell receptor beta chains given below trace back to one sample, sequenced in a study of CD8 T cells in ankylosing spondylitis. TCRdb itself ran the 5' RACE reads through MiXCR, one entry per CDR3 protein. The repertoire includes about 460,000 distinct CDR3 sequences, less than 6% of them detected once, and approximately 4% sits in the top ten. The antigens for these receptors are not known. Overall study findings and caveats: One TCR beta motif, made up of several highly homologous variants, appeared characteristic of ankylosing spondylitis blood.

Material for sequencing was blood, either unsorted or a sorted T cell fraction (not recorded which). Receptor source: a male donor with ankylosing spondylitis.

In its sample, this clonotype was seen many times. The chain links TRBV7-2 to TRBJ2-1, with D perhaps given as TRBD1 or TRBD2 (5 bases each). Trimming left V 6 bases short and J 12 bases short, with 18 bases between. Germline-derived CDR1 and CDR2 are SGHTA and FQGNSA. The length of the CDR3 is 13 residues. In DNA, the CDR3 is TGTGCCAGCAGATCGACCCCCGGGACCTCGCAGTTCTTC. This gives the protein CASRSTPGTSQFF.

This clonotype was counted at least ten times. The V call is TRBV20-1, the J call TRBJ2-4; D may correspond to TRBD1 or TRBD2 (5 bases each). The CDR3 covers 13 residues. The germline gives CDR1 DFQATT, CDR2 SNEGSKA (reference sequence). Trimming removed 3 bases at V and 3 bases at J, with 9 bases between. Written as DNA, the CDR3 is TGCAGTGCTAGTAGTGGGGGCAAAAACATTCAGTACTTC. Translating it yields CSASSGGKNIQYF.

This clonotype came up many times. V gene TRBV29-1 combines with J gene TRBJ1-1, with 7 bases matching TRBD1. V shed 1 base and J 10 bases; nucleotides not matched to a gene: 6. The CDR3 spans 12 residues. Germline V gene lookup returns CDR1 SQVTM and CDR2 ANQGSEA. CDR3 in DNA: TGCAGCGTTGAAGGGCAGGGGGTAGGAGCTTTCTTT. Its translation: CSVEGQGVGAFF.

The chain recombines TRBV5-5 with TRBJ1-4; 8 bases map to TRBD1. The V and J ends lost 3 bases and 8 bases, in that order; junction bases with no gene match: 9. The CDR3 is made up of 15 amino acids. Germline V CDR1 and CDR2: SGHKS, YYEKEE (reference sequence). CDR3 bases: TGTGCCAGCAGCTCGGGACAGGCACCGGAGGAAAAACTGTTTTTT. Translating gives CASSSGQAPEEKLFF.

This clonotype has at least ten counts. The gene calls are TRBV20-1 and TRBJ1-4; D call uncertain. V was trimmed by 1 base and J by 1 base, leaving 10 bases between them. The CDR3 runs 15 residues. Germline CDR1 DFQATT, CDR2 SNEGSKA (reference sequence). CDR3 amino acids: CSARGNQITNEKLFF. The CDR3 nucleotides are TGCAGTGCTAGAGGGAATCAGATAACTAATGAAAAACTGTTTTTT.

This clonotype was observed many times. J is TRBJ2-5 and V is TRBV7-9; TRBD2 might be the D (5 bases). The germline CDR1 and CDR2 sequences are SEHNR and FQNEAQ (reference sequence). V gave up 5 bases and J gave up 2 bases, with 12 bases separating them. CDR3 length: 14 residues. CDR3 DNA sequence: TGTGCCAGCAGCCCCCGGGGTAAACAAGAGACCCAGTACTTC. Translated, it gives CASSPRGKQETQYF.

This clonotype has ten or more counts. J is TRBJ2-7 and V is TRBV28, with D unclear. Germline CDR1 and CDR2: MDHEN and SYDVKM. CDR3 length: 13 amino acids. V was trimmed by 5 bases and J by 9 bases, leaving 17 bases between them. CDR3 region: CASSTDTGMRQYF. DNA for the CDR3: TGTGCCAGCAGTACAGACACTGGGATGAGGCAGTACTTC.

This clonotype was observed many times. This chain uses TRBV5-8 with TRBJ2-7; 7 bases align to TRBD1. Looked up from germline, CDR1 is SGHTS and CDR2 is YDEGEE. V lost 3 bases and J lost 0; bases outside the gene matches: 6. The CDR3 loop spans 15 amino acids. CDR3 DNA: TGTGCCAGCAGCTCCGGACAGGCCTTCTCCTACGAGCAGTACTTC. Translating gives CASSSGQAFSYEQYF.

This clonotype came up a few times. CDR3 loop: CASSPGQGVLWGAFF. The DNA of the CDR3 is TGTGCCAGCAGCCCGGGACAGGGGGTCCTCTGGGGCGCTTTCTTT. This chain connects TRBV7-9 to TRBJ1-1, with TRBD1 matching over 11 bases. Germline CDR1 SEHNR, CDR2 FQNEAQ (reference sequence). The CDR3 consists of 15 residues. With V trimmed by 5 bases and J by 11 bases, 13 bases remained unmatched. The entire variable domain, with the rest obtained from reference TRBV7-9 and TRBJ1-1, is as follows: DTGVSQNPRHKITKRGQNVTFRCDPISEHNRLYWYRQTLGQGPEFLTYFQNEAQLEKSRLLSDRFSAERPKGSFSTLEIQRTEQGDSAMYLCASSPGQGVLWGAFFGQGTRLTVV.

In this sample, this clonotype turned up many times. The gene calls are TRBV20-1 and TRBJ1-5; 7 bases map to TRBD1. CDR1 is DFQATT and CDR2 is SNEGSKA in the germline V gene (reference sequence). The CDR3 sequence is 15 residues long. V dropped 7 bases and J dropped 0; count of bases not matched to a gene: 9. The CDR3 region has the DNA TGCAGTGTGTCGACAGGGACTTTTAGCAATCAGCCCCAGCATTTT. Its translation is CSVSTGTFSNQPQHF.

About this clonotype: Given a much more abundant clone one base away, this may be a read error. The chain joins TRBV13 to TRBJ2-7; perhaps TRBD2 as D (5 bases). V was clipped by 7 bases and J by 8 bases, with 12 bases between them. This CDR3 contains 11 residues. CDR1 PRHDT and CDR2 FYEKMQ come from the germline V gene (reference sequence). This CDR3 is CASKATTKQYF. The CDR3, as DNA: TGTGCCAGCAAAGCGACTACCAAGCAGTACTTC.

The table lists this clonotype with many counts. The chain is built from TRBV12-3 or TRBV12-4 and TRBJ1-3; D uncertain. Trimming shortened V by 5 bases and J by 4 bases, and 12 bases separated the two germline ends. The length of the CDR3 is 14 residues. CDR3 DNA: TGTGCCAGCAGTCACCCTACTGGGGGAAACACCATATATTTT. Its translation: CASSHPTGGNTIYF.

This clonotype was seen more than once but under ten times. The chain is built from TRBV7-2 and TRBJ2-7; the D is unclear. The CDR3 spans 13 residues. CDR1 and CDR2 (germline): SGHTA, FQGNSA. V was shortened by 4 bases and J by 3 bases, with 10 bases between the two germline ends. The CDR3 sequence is CASSYAYSYEQYF. In DNA form, the CDR3 reads TGTGCCAGCAGCTACGCCTACAGCTACGAGCAGTACTTC.

The rearrangement joins TRBV20-1 to TRBJ2-1; D unclear. V was cut by 1 base and J by 6 bases, with 16 bases left in between. The CDR3 spans 15 residues. The germline V gene encodes CDR1 DFQATT and CDR2 SNEGSKA (reference sequence). CDR3 loop: CSARGLWGNSNEQFF. CDR3 sequence (DNA): TGCAGTGCTAGAGGGTTATGGGGAAATTCCAATGAGCAGTTCTTC.

The chain combines TRBV20-1 with TRBJ1-6; TRBD1 aligns across 7 bases. The germline gives CDR1 DFQATT, CDR2 SNEGSKA (reference sequence). The trim removed 6 bases at V and 9 bases at J, leaving 11 bases unmatched. The CDR3 extends over 14 amino acids. The CDR3 is CSASRQGGSSPLHF. CDR3 nucleotides: TGCAGTGCCAGCCGTCAAGGGGGCAGTTCACCCCTCCACTTT.

The rearrangement joins TRBV5-1 to TRBJ2-3; D unresolved. This CDR3 has 16 residues. V was clipped by 0 bases and J by 0 bases, with 11 bases between them. CDR1 SGHRS and CDR2 YFSETQ come from the germline V gene. The DNA of the CDR3 is TGCGCCAGCAGCTTGGTCGGTAGGCACAGCACAGATACGCAGTATTTT. Translating gives CASSLVGRHSTDTQYF.

This clonotype was found a few times. The CDR3 DNA reads TGCAGTGCTAGAGATACAGACGGGAAAGAGACCCAGTACTTC. This codes for CSARDTDGKETQYF. J is TRBJ2-5 and V is TRBV20-1, with D tentatively TRBD2 (5 bases). The CDR3 spans 14 residues. Germline CDR1 is DFQATT and CDR2 is SNEGSKA (reference sequence). With 0 bases removed from V and 3 bases from J, the gap between germline ends came to 11 bases.

This clonotype was seen a handful of times. The chain's CDR3 is CASSLSRTGTYSNQPQHF. CDR3 DNA sequence: TGTGCCAGCAGTTTATCCCGGACAGGAACCTATAGCAATCAGCCCCAGCATTTT. This sequence joins TRBV27 and TRBJ1-5; TRBD1 matches at 7 bases. The J segment lost 0 bases and the V segment lost 0 bases, leaving 8 bases of the junction unmatched. The CDR3 is 18 residues long. Germline-derived CDR1 and CDR2 are MNHEY and SMNVEV (reference sequence).

This clonotype appeared many times. V is TRBV10-3 and J is TRBJ1-1, with D perhaps matching TRBD1 (6 bases). V was shortened by 0 bases and J by 4 bases, with 12 bases between the two germline ends. Per the germline V gene, CDR1 is ENHRY and CDR2 is SYGVKD. The CDR3 contains 15 residues. CDR3 DNA sequence: TGTGCCATCAGTGAGTCAGTAACAGGGCTCACTGAAGCTTTCTTT. The encoded protein is CAISESVTGLTEAFF.

This clonotype was detected ten times or more. The chain links TRBV29-1 to TRBJ1-5; maybe TRBD1 (5 bases). Germline V gene lookup returns CDR1 SQVTM and CDR2 ANQGSEA. CDR3 length: 16 amino acids. V was trimmed by 6 bases and J by 2 bases, leaving 20 bases between them. CDR3 DNA sequence: TGCAGCGTCCTCGGGACCGTGTCAGGCGGCAATCAGCCCCAGCATTTT. As protein: CSVLGTVSGGNQPQHF.

This clonotype was found many times. The chain links TRBV7-2 to TRBJ1-2, with D maybe TRBD1 (5 bases). The CDR3 consists of 14 residues. In germline, CDR1 is SGHTA, CDR2 FQGNSA. Trimming pared 2 bases from V and 3 bases from J, leaving 10 bases between. The CDR3 bases are TGTGCCAGCAGCTTATATGGGGCCGACTATGGCTACACCTTC. The encoded protein is CASSLYGADYGYTF.

This clonotype was detected ten times or more. The gene calls are TRBV28 and TRBJ2-7; the match to TRBD1 covers 7 bases. Germline CDR1 MDHEN, CDR2 SYDVKM. V gave up 0 bases and J gave up 2 bases; unmatched junction bases: 16. The CDR3 runs to 19 residues. For the CDR3, the DNA is TGTGCCAGCAGTTTATGGCCTCGGGACAGAATACGAAGGGCCTACGAGCAGTACTTC. It specifies CASSLWPRDRIRRAYEQYF.